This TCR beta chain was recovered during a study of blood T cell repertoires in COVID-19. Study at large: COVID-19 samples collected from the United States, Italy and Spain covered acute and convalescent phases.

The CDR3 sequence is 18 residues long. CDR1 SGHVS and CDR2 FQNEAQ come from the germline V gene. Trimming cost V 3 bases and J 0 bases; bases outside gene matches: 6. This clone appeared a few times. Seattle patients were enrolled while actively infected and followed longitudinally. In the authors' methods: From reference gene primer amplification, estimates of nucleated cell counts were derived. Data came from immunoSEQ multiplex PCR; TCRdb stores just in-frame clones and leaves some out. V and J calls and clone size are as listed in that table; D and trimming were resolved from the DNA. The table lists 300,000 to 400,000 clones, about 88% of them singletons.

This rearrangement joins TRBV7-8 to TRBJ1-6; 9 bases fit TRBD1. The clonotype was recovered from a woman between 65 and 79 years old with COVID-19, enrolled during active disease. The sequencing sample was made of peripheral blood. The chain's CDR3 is CASSFDRGYNSYNSPLHF. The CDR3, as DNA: TGTGCCAGCAGCTTCGACAGGGGGTACAACTCCTATAATTCACCCCTCCACTTT.